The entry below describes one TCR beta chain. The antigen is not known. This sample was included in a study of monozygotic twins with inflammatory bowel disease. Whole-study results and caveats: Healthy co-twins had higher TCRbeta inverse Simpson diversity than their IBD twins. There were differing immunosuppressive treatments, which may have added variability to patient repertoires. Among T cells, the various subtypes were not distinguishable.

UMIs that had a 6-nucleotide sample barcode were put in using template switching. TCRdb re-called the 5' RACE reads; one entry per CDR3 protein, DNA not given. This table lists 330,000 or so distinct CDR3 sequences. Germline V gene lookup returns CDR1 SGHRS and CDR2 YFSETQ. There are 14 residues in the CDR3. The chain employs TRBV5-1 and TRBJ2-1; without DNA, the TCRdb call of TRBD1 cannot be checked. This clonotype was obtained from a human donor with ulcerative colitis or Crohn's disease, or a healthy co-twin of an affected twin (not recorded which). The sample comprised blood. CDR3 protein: CASKGQPDYNEQFF.